This T cell receptor beta chain was captured in a study of blood T cell repertoires in COVID-19. In the original analysis: Reference gene primer amplification gave nucleated cell count estimates. The repertoire was sequenced with immunoSEQ multiplex PCR; TCRdb's copy has only in-frame clones and lacks some. V and J calls and clone size come straight from that table; D and trimming were deduced from the DNA. The data show roughly 250,000 clones, 70% to 85% seen once. The junction had 10 bases not matched to a gene; V was cut back by 5 bases and J by 3 bases. The CDR3 length is 16 residues. From germline, CDR1 is LNHDA and CDR2 SQIVND (reference sequence).

V is TRBV19 and J is TRBJ1-2; TRBD1 agrees at 9 bases. Specimen: peripheral blood. The TCR was taken from a woman aged 40 to 55 with active or convalescent COVID-19. CDR3: CASSRTGGKEDYGYTF. The CDR3 DNA sequence: TGTGCCAGTAGTCGCACAGGGGGCAAGGAGGACTATGGCTACACCTTC.